Shown below are 24 T cell receptor beta chains from a single sample sequenced in a study of T cells in localized non-small cell lung cancer (TCRdb year 2020). The method behind the library was the immunoSEQ multiplex PCR assay. Entries here come from immuneACCESS through TCRdb and include only in-frame sequences with V and J called. Some clones fail to appear in such tables; in the studies checked, an unresolved V gene covers under half of the shortfall, and the cause of the remainder is unknown. This sample comprises about 6,800 clones, around 49% of them detected only once. The top ten hold 3.8% of the sample. This specimen consisted of lymph node tissue, obtained before any cancer treatment. The receptors were gathered from a man aged 35 to 70 with stage I lung adenocarcinoma.

The sample holds a few counts of this clone. This sequence joins TRBV9 and TRBJ2-2, with D perhaps TRBD2 (5 bases). The CDR3 has 14 amino acids. The germline CDR1 and CDR2 sequences are SGDLS and YYNGEE. Deletions cut 7 bases from V and 0 bases from J, with 10 bases between. The CDR3 loop is CASSRDANTGELFF. Written as DNA, the CDR3 is TGTGCCAGCTCCCGGGATGCGAACACCGGGGAGCTGTTTTTT.

The CDR3 loop reads CASSYSSSGGYTF. The CDR3 DNA reads TGTGCCAGCAGTTACTCAAGTTCGGGTGGCTACACCTTC. The chain recombines TRBV6-8 with TRBJ1-2; D is ambiguous. Trimming removed 0 bases at V and 7 bases at J, with 9 bases between. The V gene's germline CDR1 is MNHGY and CDR2 SAAAGT. The CDR3 length is 13 residues.

This clone was observed a handful of times. The CDR3 bases are TGTGCCACCTTGACAGAATTTGGCTATGGCTACACCTTC. It codes for CATLTEFGYGYTF. This sequence joins TRBV9 and TRBJ1-2, with D possibly being TRBD1 (5 bases). V was pared by 9 bases and J by 4 bases, with 16 bases between. This CDR3 is 13 amino acids long. Looked up from germline, CDR1 is SGDLS and CDR2 is YYNGEE. Full variable domain (remainder filled in from reference TRBV9 and TRBJ1-2): DSGVTQTPKHLITATGQRVTLRCSPRSGDLSVYWYQQSLDQGLQFLIQYYNGEERAKGNILERFSAQQFPDLHSELNLSSLELGDSALYFCATLTEFGYGYTFGSGTRLTVV.

Here the CDR3 DNA reads TGTGCCAGCAGCGTTACTAGCTGGAACACCGGGGAGCTGTTTTTT. This encodes CASSVTSWNTGELFF. The chain links TRBV9 to TRBJ2-2, with D perhaps matching TRBD2 (6 bases). Germline V gene sequence: CDR1 SGDLS, CDR2 YYNGEE. Trimming stripped 2 bases from V and 1 base from J, with 9 bases between. The CDR3 sequence is 15 residues long. Using reference TRBV9 and TRBJ2-2 for the parts outside the CDR3, the full variable domain is DSGVTQTPKHLITATGQRVTLRCSPRSGDLSVYWYQQSLDQGLQFLIQYYNGEERAKGNILERFSAQQFPDLHSELNLSSLELGDSALYFCASSVTSWNTGELFFGEGSRLTVL.

The chain has TRBV11-3 and TRBJ2-2; 7 bases match TRBD1. The CDR3 consists of 17 residues. V lost 0 bases to trimming and J lost 4 bases; unmatched junction nucleotides: 8. Per germline, CDR1 SGHNT and CDR2 YENEEA. CDR3 nucleotide sequence: TGTGCCAGCAGCTTAGAGGTCAGCAGGGGGATCACCGGGGAGCTGTTTTTT. This encodes CASSLEVSRGITGELFF. Combining the CDR3 with reference TRBV11-3 and TRBJ2-2 gives the whole variable domain EAGVVQSPRYKIIEKKQPVAFWCNPISGHNTLYWYLQNLGQGPELLIRYENEEAVDDSQLPKDRFSAERLKGVDSTLKIQPAELGDSAVYLCASSLEVSRGITGELFFGEGSRLTVL.

V and J are TRBV28 and TRBJ2-7, with TRBD2 matching over 9 bases. Germline loops: CDR1 MDHEN, CDR2 SYDVKM. V lost 8 bases to trimming and J lost 6 bases; unmatched junction nucleotides: 14. CDR3 size: 15 residues. The CDR3 is CASGHLGGGAIEQYF. Written as DNA, the CDR3 is TGTGCCAGCGGCCACCTTGGCGGGGGGGCCATCGAGCAGTACTTC.

This clone was recorded a few times. This sequence joins TRBV28 and TRBJ2-7; tentatively, D is TRBD1 or TRBD2 (5 bases each). Trimming stripped 5 bases from V and 1 base from J, with 12 bases between. Per germline, CDR1 MDHEN and CDR2 SYDVKM. The CDR3 has 14 residues. In nucleotides, the CDR3 is TGTGCCAGCAGTCGCAGGGCGGGTTCCTACGAGCAGTACTTC. Amino acid sequence: CASSRRAGSYEQYF.

This clone has only one observation. J is TRBJ1-2 and V is TRBV19; D is uncertain. Germline CDR1 reads LNHDA; CDR2 reads SQIVND (reference sequence). Trimming shortened V by 3 bases and J by 5 bases, and 13 bases separated the two germline ends. The CDR3 has 14 amino acids. The CDR3 DNA follows: TGTGCCAGTAGTATTCGGGCCGAGAGTTATGGCTACACCTTC. This gives the protein CASSIRAESYGYTF.

This chain links TRBV6-8 with TRBJ1-1, with D uncertain. Germline CDR1 and CDR2: MNHGY and SAAAGT. V dropped 7 bases and J dropped 5 bases, with 17 bases sitting between them. The length of the CDR3 is 14 residues. CDR3 loop: CASTPDIWRTEAFF. The CDR3 nucleotides are TGTGCCAGCACCCCAGATATCTGGAGGACTGAAGCTTTCTTT.

This clone came up a few times. This chain links TRBV10-3 with TRBJ1-2; possible D gene TRBD1, 5 bases. CDR3 length: 16 amino acids. Germline V gene data show CDR1 as ENHRY and CDR2 as SYGVKD. The V and J ends lost 2 bases and 3 bases respectively, with 16 bases between them. Written as DNA, the CDR3 is TGTGCCATCAGTGAGCCGCAGTCGTACAGGCACTATGGCTACACCTTC. Its protein is CAISEPQSYRHYGYTF.

V is TRBV4-1 and J is TRBJ2-2; the match to TRBD2 covers 7 bases. Trimming took 7 bases from V and 7 from J; bases not matched to a gene: 15. From germline, CDR1 is MGHRA and CDR2 YSYEKL. The CDR3 runs 16 residues. CDR3 DNA sequence: TGCGCCAGCACTGGGGAGGGCTACGCCCCTGGCGGGGAGCTGTTTTTT. It codes for CASTGEGYAPGGELFF.

This clone was observed a handful of times. The V and J genes are TRBV9 and TRBJ2-3; a weak D match, TRBD1 (6 bases). The germline gives CDR1 SGDLS, CDR2 YYNGEE. The CDR3 has 15 amino acids. V lost 4 bases to trimming and J lost 2 bases, with 14 bases between them. In DNA, the CDR3 is TGTGCCAGCAGCTTTGGCGCAGGGGACACAGATACGCAGTATTTT. Residues: CASSFGAGDTDTQYF.

The rearrangement links TRBV1 to TRBJ2-7. TRBV1 is recorded as a pseudogene. This CDR3 has 13 residues. The CDR3 DNA is TGCGCCAGCAGCCAAGATCTAAGGGACGAGCAGTACTTC. It encodes CASSQDLRDEQYF.

This chain connects TRBV28 to TRBJ2-7; 9 positions agree with TRBD2. The CDR3 runs to 16 residues. J gave up 5 bases and V 2 bases, and 10 bases lay outside the gene matches. CDR1 and CDR2 from the germline V gene are MDHEN and SYDVKM. The CDR3 reads CASSLRSSGIPHEQYF. The CDR3, as DNA: TGTGCCAGCAGTTTACGGTCTAGCGGGATTCCCCACGAGCAGTACTTC.

In this sample, this clone turned up a few times. The chain carries TRBV11-3 and TRBJ2-7, with D tentatively TRBD1 or TRBD2 (5 bases each). The CDR3 totals 15 residues. The V gene lost 6 bases and the J gene lost 1 base, with 16 bases spanning the gap. Germline-derived CDR1 and CDR2 are SGHNT and YENEEA. CDR3 sequence: CASSNGPGGSYEQYF. The CDR3 DNA reads TGTGCCAGCAGTAACGGGCCTGGGGGTTCCTACGAGCAGTACTTC.

This chain connects TRBV18 to TRBJ2-3; maybe TRBD1 (5 bases). Germline values: CDR1 KGHSH, CDR2 LQKENI. The CDR3 runs 13 residues. Deletions cut 2 bases from V and 6 bases from J, with 9 bases between. CDR3: CASSPSGSDTQYF. Here the CDR3 DNA reads TGTGCCAGCTCACCATCAGGGTCCGATACGCAGTATTTT.

The chain is built from TRBV9 and TRBJ1-3, with D tentatively TRBD1 (5 bases). The CDR3 spans 14 residues. The ends were cut back, 5 bases at V and 0 bases at J, with 9 bases in the middle. Germline-derived CDR1 and CDR2 are SGDLS and YYNGEE. The CDR3 DNA reads TGTGCCAGCAGGCAGGGTTCCTCTGGAAACACCATATATTTT. Protein sequence: CASRQGSSGNTIYF.

This chain joins TRBV12-5 and TRBJ2-2, with 8 bases identical to TRBD1. The CDR3 runs to 16 residues. The germline V gene has CDR1 LGHNT and CDR2 FRNRAP. V was clipped by 1 base and J by 5 bases; unmatched bases: 6. In DNA form, the CDR3 reads TGTGCTAGTGGTTTGGAAACAGGGGGAAGAACCGGGGAGCTGTTTTTT. Its translation: CASGLETGGRTGELFF.

The chain employs TRBV10-1 and TRBJ2-7; the D call may be TRBD1 or TRBD2 (6 bases each). The CDR3 length is 17 residues. Germline CDR1 and CDR2: WNHNN and SYGVQD (reference sequence). The CDR3 DNA is TGCACCACCATCAACCCGGTAGGGGGGCGTTTCAGCTACGAGCAGTACTTC. Its protein is CTTINPVGGRFSYEQYF.

The genes are TRBV30 and TRBJ1-5, with TRBD1 matching 9 bases. V shed 3 bases and J 4 bases; nucleotides not matched to a gene: 4. Germline assignment: CDR1 GTSNPN and CDR2 SVGIG (reference sequence). This CDR3 has 14 amino acids. Written as DNA, the CDR3 is TGTGCCTGGAGCCCCGGGACAGGGAATCAGCCCCAGCATTTT. It yields the protein CAWSPGTGNQPQHF.

The V gene is TRBV19, the J gene TRBJ1-4; D uncertain. Trimming took 7 bases from V and 10 from J, leaving 16 bases between them. CDR1 is LNHDA and CDR2 is SQIVND in the germline V gene (reference sequence). CDR3 length equals 13 residues. CDR3 DNA sequence: TGTGCCAGTAAGGGCAGAGATATGAGAAAACTGTTTTTT. Residues: CASKGRDMRKLFF.

The CDR3 DNA reads as TGTGCCAGCAGCTCCTCGACTAGCGGGTCGTACAATGAGCAGTTCTTC. It encodes CASSSSTSGSYNEQFF. The rearrangement uses TRBV11-3 and TRBJ2-1; 10 bases agree with TRBD2. The CDR3 consists of 16 residues. Germline V gives CDR1 SGHNT, CDR2 YENEEA. J lost 4 bases, V lost 4 bases, and 7 bases had no gene match.

This sequence joins TRBV19 and TRBJ1-3; 8 bases are a match to TRBD1. CDR1 and CDR2 from the germline V gene are LNHDA and SQIVND (reference sequence). J lost 2 bases, V lost 9 bases, and 12 bases had no gene match. The length of the CDR3 is 16 residues. CDR3 in DNA: TGTGCCAGCCGGAGGGCAGGGGGCTCCGCTGGAAACACCATATATTTT. Translation gives CASRRAGGSAGNTIYF.

This chain connects TRBV18 to TRBJ2-7; perhaps TRBD2 as D (6 bases). The CDR3 consists of 14 residues. Germline CDR1 and CDR2: KGHSH and LQKENI. The ends were cut back, 2 bases at V and 4 bases at J, with 12 bases in the middle. In DNA, the CDR3 is TGTGCCAGCTCACCAGGGGGGTCTTCTTACGAGCAGTACTTC. Amino acid sequence: CASSPGGSSYEQYF.